The clone carrying this T cell receptor beta chain was observed at least ten times. The length of the CDR3 is 13 residues. V gave up 5 bases and J gave up 5 bases, with 13 bases separating them. Germline V gene lookup returns CDR1 GTSNPN and CDR2 SVGIG (reference sequence). The source of the sample is a study of T cells in Graves' hyperthyroidism and ophthalmopathy. At the level of the study: Specimen type is peripheral blood, collected at initial diagnosis prior to any treatment.

TCR beta CDR3 region amplification was performed from RNA transcripts. Carried out on the TCR CDR3, a first-round RT-PCR used the HTBI primer set. TCRdb fed the multiplex PCR reads into MiXCR, producing one record per CDR3 protein. The sample has about 380,000 distinct CDR3 sequences, approximately 14% seen once. Calling Graves' hyperthyroidism stable meant ophthalmopathy did not progress within 18 months. Uncontrolled infection, other autoimmune disease, pregnancy and lactation each barred patients from inclusion. The sequenced sample consisted of blood. The TCR originated in a woman aged 55-70 years with Graves' hyperthyroidism. J is TRBJ1-5 and V is TRBV30, with D perhaps TRBD1 (6 bases). CDR3 amino acids: CAWGRGNDQPQHF. The CDR3 DNA is TGTGCCTGGGGGAGGGGGAATGATCAGCCCCAGCATTTT.